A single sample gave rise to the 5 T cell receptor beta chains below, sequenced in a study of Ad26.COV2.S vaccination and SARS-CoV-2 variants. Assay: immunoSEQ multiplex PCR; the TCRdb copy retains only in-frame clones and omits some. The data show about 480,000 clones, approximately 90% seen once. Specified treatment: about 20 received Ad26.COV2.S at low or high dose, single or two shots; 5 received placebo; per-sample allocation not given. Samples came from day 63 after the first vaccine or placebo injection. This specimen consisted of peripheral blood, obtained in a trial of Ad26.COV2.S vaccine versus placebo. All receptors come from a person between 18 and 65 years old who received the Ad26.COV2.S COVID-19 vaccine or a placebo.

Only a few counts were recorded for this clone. CDR3: CASSPETLTSPDAQYF. In DNA, the CDR3 is TGTGCCAGCAGCCCAGAGACCTTAACATCGCCGGATGCGCAGTATTTT. The chain links TRBV4-2 to TRBJ2-3; D call uncertain. This CDR3 is 16 amino acids long. CDR1 and CDR2 (germline): LGHNA, YNFKEQ. Trimming stripped 4 bases from V and 10 bases from J, with 24 bases between.

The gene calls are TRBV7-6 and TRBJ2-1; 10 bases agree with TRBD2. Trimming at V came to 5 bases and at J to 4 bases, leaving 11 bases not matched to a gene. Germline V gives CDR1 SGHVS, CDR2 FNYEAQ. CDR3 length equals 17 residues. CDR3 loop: CASSPWTSGINYNEQFF. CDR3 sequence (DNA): TGTGCCAGCAGCCCCTGGACTAGCGGAATTAATTACAATGAGCAGTTCTTC.

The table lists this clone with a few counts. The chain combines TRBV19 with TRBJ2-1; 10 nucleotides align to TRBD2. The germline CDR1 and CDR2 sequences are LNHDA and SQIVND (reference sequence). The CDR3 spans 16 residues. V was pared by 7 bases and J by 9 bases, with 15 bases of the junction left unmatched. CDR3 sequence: CASTSSGRVPGGEQFF. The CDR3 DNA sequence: TGTGCCAGTACCTCTAGCGGGAGAGTCCCTGGGGGTGAGCAGTTCTTC.

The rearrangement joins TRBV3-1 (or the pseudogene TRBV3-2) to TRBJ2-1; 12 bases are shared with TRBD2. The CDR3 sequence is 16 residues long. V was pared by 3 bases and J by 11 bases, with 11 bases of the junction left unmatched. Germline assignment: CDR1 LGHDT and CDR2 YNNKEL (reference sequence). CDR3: CASSHRLAGGAGKQFF. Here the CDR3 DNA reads TGTGCCAGCAGCCACCGCCTAGCGGGGGGGGCGGGGAAGCAGTTCTTC.

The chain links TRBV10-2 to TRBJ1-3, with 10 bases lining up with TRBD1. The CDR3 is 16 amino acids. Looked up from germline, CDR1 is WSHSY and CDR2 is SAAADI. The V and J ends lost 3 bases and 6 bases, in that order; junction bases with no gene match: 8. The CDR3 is CASSETSGQGTNTIYF. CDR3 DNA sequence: TGCGCCAGCAGTGAAACCTCGGGACAGGGGACAAACACCATATATTTT.